This T cell receptor (beta chain) was recovered during a study of cytomegalovirus exposure and HLA in healthy donors. As for the study in general: Earlier work reported 117 million unique TCR beta sequences from 150 million to 200 million T cells. From HLA-typed donors, an early data release held about 85 million unique TCRs. Clustering assigned around 77% of the approximately 400 genotyped donors to the Caucasian-associated ancestry cluster.

This clone showed up just once. Primers included in the PCR were 60 Vbeta and 13 Jbeta primers. The method was immunoSEQ multiplex PCR; TCRdb's version includes in-frame clones alone and lacks a portion of them. This sample has about 140,000 clones, with 65% to 80% found just once. V lost 3 bases and J 5 bases, leaving 13 bases between the germline ends. CDR3 size: 14 residues. Germline assignment: CDR1 MNHNS and CDR2 SASEGT. V usage is TRBV6-1 and J usage is TRBJ1-1; D remains unclear. The specimen sequenced was PBMCs. This clonotype was sampled from a male donor in good health and CMV-seronegative. The CDR3 nucleotides are TGTGCCAGCAGTGACTCCGGGAGCCCTACTGAAGCTTTCTTT. Translating it yields CASSDSGSPTEAFF.